The T cell receptor (beta chain) under discussion was sequenced for a study of response to subunit inactivated influenza vaccine. There are a few counts of this clonotype. As yet, its antigen is unknown. The V segment lost 6 bases and the J segment 12 bases; nucleotides outside the gene matches: 7. CDR3 size: 11 residues. Germline assignment: CDR1 DFQATT and CDR2 SNEGSKA (reference sequence). Whole-study results and caveats: The authors suggested that every seasonal influenza vaccination recruits few new T cells.

TCRdb redid the calling of the RT-PCR reads with MiXCR, one entry per CDR3 protein. The sample shows 800,000 to 1,000,000 distinct CDR3 sequences, around 21% of them seen only once. The origin of this receptor is a man aged 45 to 65 who received an inactivated influenza vaccine. The sample was PBMCs from blood, taken around 5 days after vaccination. V and J are TRBV20-1 and TRBJ1-5; TRBD1 agrees at 8 bases. The CDR3 DNA sequence: TGCAGTGCCGTACAGGGGGGCCACCAGCATTTT. It yields the protein CSAVQGGHQHF.